This T cell receptor beta chain was identified in a study of identical twins. The study's findings and limits: Out-of-frame alpha sequences that twins shared showed excess low generation probability.

As for this clonotype: Its cognate antigen is unknown.

This CDR3 spans 13 amino acids. The germline gives CDR1 SEHNR, CDR2 FQNEAQ (reference sequence). Trimming removed 5 bases at V and 6 bases at J, with 13 bases between. No donor was unhealthy or non-Caucasian. Template switching supplied a universal primer site; unique molecular identifiers were carried on the cDNA. TCRdb called the 5' RACE reads again in MiXCR, with one record for every CDR3 protein. In the table there are 1.5 million to 2 million distinct CDR3 sequences, about 32% of which are singletons. This rearrangement joins TRBV7-9 to TRBJ1-1, with a weak D call TRBD1 (6 bases). This TCR was recovered from a newborn girl in good health. Sequences were obtained from cord blood. In DNA, the CDR3 is TGTGCCAGCAGCAGGGGACACGCACCTGAAGCTTTCTTT. Protein: CASSRGHAPEAFF.